This is a list of T cell receptor beta chains from one sample in a study of shared clonotypes between healthy human individuals. Clones were read by immunoSEQ multiplex PCR, and TCRdb kept only the in-frame ones, dropping some. The table lists about 2.3 million clones, roughly 93% of them singletons, with 0.39% in the top ten. The sequenced sample was naive CD4+ T cells from PBMCs. Every receptor here comes from a man between 18 and 35 years old in good health. Some clones in this sample may be carry-over from other donors' samples. The CDR3 runs from the conserved cysteine through the conserved F or W. The order of the fields is V gene, clone size, D gene, J gene, CDR3 DNA, CDR3 protein. A D gene is named only where the DNA matches it firmly. Clone size is not always given. Where it is, it says once, few, many or a class for expanded clones.

V gene: TRBV6-1; clone size: .; D gene: TRBD1; J gene: TRBJ2-7; CDR3 DNA: TGTGCCAGCAGTGGCCAGGGGGCCCCTGACTTCTACGAGCAGTACTTC; CDR3 protein: CASSGQGAPDFYEQYF
V gene: TRBV18; clone size: .; D gene: TRBD2; J gene: TRBJ2-7; CDR3 DNA: TGTGCCAGCTCGACCCTAGCGGGTGTGTACGAGCAGTACTTC; CDR3 protein: CASSTLAGVYEQYF
V gene: TRBV30; clone size: .; D gene: .; J gene: TRBJ2-5; CDR3 DNA: TGTGCCTGGAGTTACGAGCAGACCCAGTACTTC; CDR3 protein: CAWSYEQTQYF
V gene: TRBV28; clone size: .; D gene: .; J gene: TRBJ1-2; CDR3 DNA: TGTGCCAGCAGTTTTTGGCCCTCACAGACTAACTATGGCTACACCTTC; CDR3 protein: CASSFWPSQTNYGYTF
V gene: TRBV6-6; clone size: .; D gene: TRBD1; J gene: TRBJ2-7; CDR3 DNA: TGTGCCAGCACGGGGGGACAGGGGGCCTACGAGCAGTACTTC; CDR3 protein: CASTGGQGAYEQYF
V gene: TRBV5-1; clone size: .; D gene: TRBD2; J gene: TRBJ2-7; CDR3 DNA: TGCGCCAGCAGGGCGACTAGCGGGAGTGTCTACGAGCAGTACTTC; CDR3 protein: CASRATSGSVYEQYF
V gene: TRBV5-3; clone size: .; D gene: TRBD2; J gene: TRBJ2-7; CDR3 DNA: TGTGCCAGAAGCTTCTCCTCGGGGACACCGGGACTAGCGTCGGACGAGCAGTACTTC; CDR3 protein: CARSFSSGTPGLASDEQYF
V gene: TRBV29-1; clone size: .; D gene: TRBD1; J gene: TRBJ2-3; CDR3 DNA: TGCAGCACCTTGGGACAGGGGTTCACAGATACGCAGTATTTT; CDR3 protein: CSTLGQGFTDTQYF
V gene: TRBV9; clone size: .; D gene: .; J gene: TRBJ2-3; CDR3 DNA: TGTGCCAGCAGCTCCCCAATCGAGGGAAGGTTTACAGATACGCAGTATTTT; CDR3 protein: CASSSPIEGRFTDTQYF
V gene: TRBV5-1; clone size: .; D gene: TRBD1; J gene: TRBJ2-2; CDR3 DNA: TGCGCCAGCAGCGGGGGACAGGGTGTTCCCGGGGAGCTGTTTTTT; CDR3 protein: CASSGGQGVPGELFF
V gene: TRBV5-4; clone size: .; D gene: .; J gene: TRBJ1-6; CDR3 DNA: TGTGCCAGCAGCAAACAGACATCCAGCTCCTATAATTCACCCCTCCACTTT; CDR3 protein: CASSKQTSSSYNSPLHF
V gene: TRBV2; clone size: .; D gene: .; J gene: TRBJ1-5; CDR3 DNA: TGTGCCGGCGCGGGGGACGGTCAGCCCCAGCATTTT; CDR3 protein: CAGAGDGQPQHF
V gene: TRBV5-1; clone size: once; D gene: .; J gene: TRBJ2-2; CDR3 DNA: TGCGCCAGCAGCCCACTTGCAGGCACCGGGGAGCTGTTTTTT; CDR3 protein: CASSPLAGTGELFF
V gene: TRBV7-2; clone size: .; D gene: .; J gene: TRBJ2-3; CDR3 DNA: TGTGCCAGCAGACCACCCTCTACCAGCACAGATACGCAGTATTTT; CDR3 protein: CASRPPSTSTDTQYF
V gene: TRBV2; clone size: .; D gene: .; J gene: TRBJ2-5; CDR3 DNA: TGTGCCAGCGCTGGACGAGATGCGGAGACCCAGTACTTC; CDR3 protein: CASAGRDAETQYF
V gene: TRBV11-2; clone size: .; D gene: .; J gene: TRBJ1-2; CDR3 DNA: TGTGCCAGCAGCCCACAGGGAAACTATGGCTACACCTTC; CDR3 protein: CASSPQGNYGYTF
V gene: TRBV19; clone size: .; D gene: TRBD2; J gene: TRBJ2-7; CDR3 DNA: TGTGCCAGTACCGTCAGCGGGAGGGGCAACGAGCAGTACTTC; CDR3 protein: CASTVSGRGNEQYF
V gene: TRBV4-1; clone size: once; D gene: .; J gene: TRBJ2-5; CDR3 DNA: TGCGCCAGCAGCCAAGGTTCGGCAGCTGCGGGAGAGACCCAGTACTTC; CDR3 protein: CASSQGSAAAGETQYF
V gene: TRBV27; clone size: once; D gene: TRBD1; J gene: TRBJ2-2; CDR3 DNA: TGTGCCAGCAGTCCTGCCTACAGGGGACGGGGCGGGGAGCTGTTTTTT; CDR3 protein: CASSPAYRGRGGELFF
V gene: TRBV27; clone size: .; D gene: TRBD2; J gene: TRBJ2-1; CDR3 DNA: TGTGCCAGCATGGGACTAGCGGGAATCTCCTACAATGAGCAGTTCTTC; CDR3 protein: CASMGLAGISYNEQFF
V gene: TRBV9; clone size: few; D gene: TRBD1; J gene: TRBJ1-1; CDR3 DNA: TGTGCCAGCAGCGCGGGACAGCCGAACACTGAAGCTTTCTTT; CDR3 protein: CASSAGQPNTEAFF
V gene: TRBV27; clone size: .; D gene: TRBD2; J gene: TRBJ2-1; CDR3 DNA: TGTGCCAGCAGTTTACAGAGGCTAGCGGCCTACAATGAGCAGTTCTTC; CDR3 protein: CASSLQRLAAYNEQFF
V gene: TRBV7-3; clone size: .; D gene: .; J gene: TRBJ2-5; CDR3 DNA: TGTGCCAGCAGCGCCCGAAACCAAGAGACCCAGTACTTC; CDR3 protein: CASSARNQETQYF
V gene: TRBV11-3; clone size: once; D gene: .; J gene: TRBJ2-5; CDR3 DNA: TGTGCCAGCAGCTTGAACAGCAAAGAGACCCAGTACTTC; CDR3 protein: CASSLNSKETQYF
V gene: TRBV29-1; clone size: once; D gene: TRBD1; J gene: TRBJ1-1; CDR3 DNA: TGCAGCGGGAGACAGGGATTATGGGGGGACACTGAAGCTTTCTTT; CDR3 protein: CSGRQGLWGDTEAFF
V gene: TRBV25-1; clone size: .; D gene: TRBD1; J gene: TRBJ2-2; CDR3 DNA: TGTGCCAGCAGTGCCCGGGACAGGCGCACCGGGGAGCTGTTTTTT; CDR3 protein: CASSARDRRTGELFF
V gene: TRBV11-2; clone size: .; D gene: .; J gene: TRBJ2-5; CDR3 DNA: TGTGCCAGCAGCTTAGGAAGGGGGAGCGGAGAGACCCAGTACTTC; CDR3 protein: CASSLGRGSGETQYF
V gene: TRBV18; clone size: few; D gene: .; J gene: TRBJ1-3; CDR3 DNA: TGTGCCAGCTCACCACCCCTGAGCTCTGGAAACACCATATATTTT; CDR3 protein: CASSPPLSSGNTIYF
V gene: TRBV18; clone size: .; D gene: .; J gene: TRBJ2-3; CDR3 DNA: TGTGCCAGCTCACCAGGGACCACAGATACGCAGTATTTT; CDR3 protein: CASSPGTTDTQYF
V gene: TRBV29-1; clone size: .; D gene: TRBD2; J gene: TRBJ2-5; CDR3 DNA: TGCAGCGTCGTTAGGACTAGCGGGAGAGAGACCCAGTACTTC; CDR3 protein: CSVVRTSGRETQYF
V gene: TRBV7-3; clone size: .; D gene: .; J gene: TRBJ2-2; CDR3 DNA: TGTGCCAGCAGGGCCGGGCCGAACACCGGGGAGCTGTTTTTT; CDR3 protein: CASRAGPNTGELFF
V gene: TRBV2; clone size: .; D gene: .; J gene: TRBJ2-2; CDR3 DNA: TGTGCCAGCAGGGGCCGGGGTCGGGACGTCGGGGAGCTGTTTTTT; CDR3 protein: CASRGRGRDVGELFF
V gene: TRBV7-9; clone size: .; D gene: .; J gene: TRBJ2-3; CDR3 DNA: TGTGCCAGCAGCTTTAGGGGGACGGAGGCAGATACGCAGTATTTT; CDR3 protein: CASSFRGTEADTQYF
V gene: TRBV10-3; clone size: .; D gene: .; J gene: TRBJ2-5; CDR3 DNA: TGTGCCATCAGCGCGGGGTTCGAGAAAGAGACCCAGTACTTC; CDR3 protein: CAISAGFEKETQYF
V gene: TRBV7-9; clone size: .; D gene: .; J gene: TRBJ2-3; CDR3 DNA: TGTGCCAGCAGAATGGCCCCCGGGTGGGCAGATACGCAGTATTTT; CDR3 protein: CASRMAPGWADTQYF
V gene: TRBV5-1; clone size: .; D gene: TRBD2; J gene: TRBJ2-5; CDR3 DNA: TGCGCCAGCAGCTTGGGTAGGCTAGCGGGAGGACGAGGCACTGGAGAGACCCAGTACTTC; CDR3 protein: CASSLGRLAGGRGTGETQYF
V gene: TRBV4-1; clone size: .; D gene: TRBD2; J gene: TRBJ2-1; CDR3 DNA: TGCGCCAGCAGCCAAGCCCTAGCGGGAGGTAGAAATGAGCAGTTCTTC; CDR3 protein: CASSQALAGGRNEQFF
V gene: TRBV18; clone size: .; D gene: TRBD1; J gene: TRBJ2-7; CDR3 DNA: TGTGCCAGCTCACCAACCTCAGGGGGCTACGAGCAGTACTTC; CDR3 protein: CASSPTSGGYEQYF
V gene: TRBV29-1; clone size: .; D gene: .; J gene: TRBJ1-4; CDR3 DNA: TGCAGCGTAACCCGGACCACAGGGAATGAAAAACTGTTTTTT; CDR3 protein: CSVTRTTGNEKLFF
V gene: TRBV10-3; clone size: .; D gene: TRBD2; J gene: TRBJ2-7; CDR3 DNA: TGTGCCATCAGAACTAGCGCCTCCTACGAGCAGTACTTC; CDR3 protein: CAIRTSASYEQYF
V gene: TRBV2; clone size: .; D gene: TRBD2; J gene: TRBJ2-7; CDR3 DNA: TGTGCCAGCAGTGACCCGATCAGCGGGAGGGCCTACGAGCAGTACTTC; CDR3 protein: CASSDPISGRAYEQYF
V gene: TRBV11-2; clone size: .; D gene: .; J gene: TRBJ1-5; CDR3 DNA: TGTGCCAGCAGCTCAGGGAGTAATCAGCCCCAGCATTTT; CDR3 protein: CASSSGSNQPQHF
V gene: TRBV28; clone size: .; D gene: .; J gene: TRBJ1-1; CDR3 DNA: TGTGCCAGCAGTCTCCGTTACGAAGAAGCTTTCTTT; CDR3 protein: CASSLRYEEAFF
V gene: TRBV30; clone size: .; D gene: .; J gene: TRBJ2-2; CDR3 DNA: TGTGCCTATCAACCCGCCCAGAACACCGGGGAGCTGTTTTTT; CDR3 protein: CAYQPAQNTGELFF
V gene: TRBV28; clone size: .; D gene: .; J gene: TRBJ1-5; CDR3 DNA: TGTGCCAGCAGGCGGGGGGGTATAGGAGAGCAGCCCCAGCATTTT; CDR3 protein: CASRRGGIGEQPQHF
V gene: TRBV9; clone size: .; D gene: TRBD2; J gene: TRBJ2-2; CDR3 DNA: TGTGCCAGCAGCGTTCGGGGAGGGCGAGGCACCGGGGAGCTGTTTTTT; CDR3 protein: CASSVRGGRGTGELFF
V gene: TRBV5-1; clone size: .; D gene: .; J gene: TRBJ2-3; CDR3 DNA: TGCGCCAGCAGCTTGGGTGACCGCACAGATACGCAGTATTTT; CDR3 protein: CASSLGDRTDTQYF
V gene: TRBV10-3; clone size: .; D gene: .; J gene: TRBJ1-3; CDR3 DNA: TGTGCCATCAGGAGACAACGGGACGGCTTCGAAGAAGCCATATATTTT; CDR3 protein: CAIRRQRDGFEEAIYF
V gene: TRBV29-1; clone size: once; D gene: .; J gene: TRBJ1-1; CDR3 DNA: TGCAGCGTTGTGAGGGGGGCGGTGAACACTGAAGCTTTCTTT; CDR3 protein: CSVVRGAVNTEAFF
V gene: TRBV5-1; clone size: .; D gene: .; J gene: TRBJ1-2; CDR3 DNA: TGCGCCAGCAGCTTCCAGGACAGCTATGGCTACACCTTC; CDR3 protein: CASSFQDSYGYTF
V gene: TRBV7-8; clone size: .; D gene: TRBD1; J gene: TRBJ2-7; CDR3 DNA: TGTGCCAGCAGCCGACCGACAGGGGCGCAGTACTTC; CDR3 protein: CASSRPTGAQYF
V gene: TRBV5-8; clone size: .; D gene: .; J gene: TRBJ1-5; CDR3 DNA: TGTGCCAGCACCCCACTAGGGGCAGGAAGCCAGCCCCAGCATTTT; CDR3 protein: CASTPLGAGSQPQHF
V gene: TRBV5-6; clone size: .; D gene: .; J gene: TRBJ1-2; CDR3 DNA: TGTGCCAGCAGCTTGCGACACAGCGACTATGGCTACACCTTC; CDR3 protein: CASSLRHSDYGYTF
V gene: TRBV19; clone size: .; D gene: TRBD1; J gene: TRBJ2-2; CDR3 DNA: TGTGCCAGTAGTCGACAGGGGCGGAACACCGGGGAGCTGTTTTTT; CDR3 protein: CASSRQGRNTGELFF
V gene: TRBV7-9; clone size: .; D gene: .; J gene: TRBJ1-3; CDR3 DNA: TGTGCCAGCAGCTTAGGACAGATCTCTGGAAACACCATATATTTT; CDR3 protein: CASSLGQISGNTIYF
V gene: TRBV5-4; clone size: .; D gene: .; J gene: TRBJ1-2; CDR3 DNA: TGTGCCAGCAGAACGTGGGGGAGCCGGTATGGCTACACCTTC; CDR3 protein: CASRTWGSRYGYTF
V gene: TRBV27; clone size: .; D gene: .; J gene: TRBJ1-5; CDR3 DNA: TGTGCCAGCAGCCGTTATAGCAATCAGCCCCAGCATTTT; CDR3 protein: CASSRYSNQPQHF
V gene: TRBV7-9; clone size: .; D gene: .; J gene: TRBJ1-1; CDR3 DNA: TGTGCCAGCAGCTTAGGCGGGGGGACTGAAGCTTTCTTT; CDR3 protein: CASSLGGGTEAFF
V gene: TRBV27; clone size: .; D gene: .; J gene: TRBJ2-1; CDR3 DNA: TGTGCCAGCAGACCGACACGGGACGGGTACAATGAGCAGTTCTTC; CDR3 protein: CASRPTRDGYNEQFF
V gene: TRBV5-4; clone size: .; D gene: TRBD2; J gene: TRBJ2-3; CDR3 DNA: TGTGCCAGCAGCCTGGGACTAGCGGGAGGGCCTGGCACAGATACGCAGTATTTT; CDR3 protein: CASSLGLAGGPGTDTQYF